The TCR beta chain under discussion was sequenced for a study of blood T cell repertoires in COVID-19. Across the whole study: Some COVID-19 samples were acute and others convalescent; all came from the United States, Italy and Spain. The cDNA or gDNA used as material had been derived from T cells, B-cell-depleted T cells, or PBMCs.

As handled by the study authors: Amplification from reference gene primers served as the basis for estimated nucleated cell counts. TCRdb keeps only in-frame clones here, not all; method: immunoSEQ multiplex PCR. The V and J calls and clone size were taken over from that table, and D and trimming were inferred from the DNA. In the table there are around 87,000 clones, around four fifths of which are singletons. Germline V gives CDR1 KGHSH, CDR2 LQKENI. The CDR3 loop spans 13 amino acids. V dropped 5 bases and J dropped 4 bases, with 9 bases sitting between them. The TCR was taken from a human donor in a cohort sampled during active COVID-19. This rearrangement joins TRBV18 to TRBJ2-4; tentatively, D is TRBD2 (5 bases). Source material: peripheral blood. DNA of the CDR3: TGTGCCAGCTCAGCGGGCGGGAAAAACATTCAGTACTTC. It is translated as CASSAGGKNIQYF. Looking up the rest from reference TRBV18 and TRBJ2-4 gives the full variable domain: NAGVMQNPRHLVRRRGQEARLRCSPMKGHSHVYWYRQLPEEGLKFMVYLQKENIIDESGMPKERFSAEFPKEGPSILRIQQVVRGDSAAYFCASSAGGKNIQYFGAGTRLSVL.